This entry is about one T cell receptor (beta chain). What it recognizes is unknown. The CDR3 has 15 amino acids. CDR1 and CDR2 from the germline V gene are SGHDT and YYEEEE. Deletions cut 4 bases from V and 5 bases from J, with 16 bases between. The sample is drawn from a study of beta chain features in type 1 diabetes. Study conclusions and caveats: Among patients, naive, central memory and Treg TCRB repertoires appeared more similar than among healthy donors.

Expressed TCRB transcripts were sequenced because the entire RNA isolate underwent reverse transcription. Sequenced by immunoSEQ multiplex PCR; TCRdb stores in-frame clones only, minus some. The sample has under 450,000 clones; over 11% are singletons. The V and J genes are TRBV5-6 and TRBJ1-5; weak D call: TRBD1 (5 bases). The specimen sequenced was naive CD4+ T cells from blood. The TCR was taken from a young man in good health. CDR3 loop: CASSRTRGRDQPQHF. Written as DNA, the CDR3 is TGTGCCAGCAGCCGGACACGGGGCCGCGATCAGCCCCAGCATTTT. Based on the CDR3 plus reference TRBV5-6 and TRBJ1-5, the full variable domain is DAGVTQSPTHLIKTRGQQVTLRCSPKSGHDTVSWYQQALGQGPQFIFQYYEEEERQRGNFPDRFSGHQFPNYSSELNVNALLLGDSALYLCASSRTRGRDQPQHFGDGTRLSIL.